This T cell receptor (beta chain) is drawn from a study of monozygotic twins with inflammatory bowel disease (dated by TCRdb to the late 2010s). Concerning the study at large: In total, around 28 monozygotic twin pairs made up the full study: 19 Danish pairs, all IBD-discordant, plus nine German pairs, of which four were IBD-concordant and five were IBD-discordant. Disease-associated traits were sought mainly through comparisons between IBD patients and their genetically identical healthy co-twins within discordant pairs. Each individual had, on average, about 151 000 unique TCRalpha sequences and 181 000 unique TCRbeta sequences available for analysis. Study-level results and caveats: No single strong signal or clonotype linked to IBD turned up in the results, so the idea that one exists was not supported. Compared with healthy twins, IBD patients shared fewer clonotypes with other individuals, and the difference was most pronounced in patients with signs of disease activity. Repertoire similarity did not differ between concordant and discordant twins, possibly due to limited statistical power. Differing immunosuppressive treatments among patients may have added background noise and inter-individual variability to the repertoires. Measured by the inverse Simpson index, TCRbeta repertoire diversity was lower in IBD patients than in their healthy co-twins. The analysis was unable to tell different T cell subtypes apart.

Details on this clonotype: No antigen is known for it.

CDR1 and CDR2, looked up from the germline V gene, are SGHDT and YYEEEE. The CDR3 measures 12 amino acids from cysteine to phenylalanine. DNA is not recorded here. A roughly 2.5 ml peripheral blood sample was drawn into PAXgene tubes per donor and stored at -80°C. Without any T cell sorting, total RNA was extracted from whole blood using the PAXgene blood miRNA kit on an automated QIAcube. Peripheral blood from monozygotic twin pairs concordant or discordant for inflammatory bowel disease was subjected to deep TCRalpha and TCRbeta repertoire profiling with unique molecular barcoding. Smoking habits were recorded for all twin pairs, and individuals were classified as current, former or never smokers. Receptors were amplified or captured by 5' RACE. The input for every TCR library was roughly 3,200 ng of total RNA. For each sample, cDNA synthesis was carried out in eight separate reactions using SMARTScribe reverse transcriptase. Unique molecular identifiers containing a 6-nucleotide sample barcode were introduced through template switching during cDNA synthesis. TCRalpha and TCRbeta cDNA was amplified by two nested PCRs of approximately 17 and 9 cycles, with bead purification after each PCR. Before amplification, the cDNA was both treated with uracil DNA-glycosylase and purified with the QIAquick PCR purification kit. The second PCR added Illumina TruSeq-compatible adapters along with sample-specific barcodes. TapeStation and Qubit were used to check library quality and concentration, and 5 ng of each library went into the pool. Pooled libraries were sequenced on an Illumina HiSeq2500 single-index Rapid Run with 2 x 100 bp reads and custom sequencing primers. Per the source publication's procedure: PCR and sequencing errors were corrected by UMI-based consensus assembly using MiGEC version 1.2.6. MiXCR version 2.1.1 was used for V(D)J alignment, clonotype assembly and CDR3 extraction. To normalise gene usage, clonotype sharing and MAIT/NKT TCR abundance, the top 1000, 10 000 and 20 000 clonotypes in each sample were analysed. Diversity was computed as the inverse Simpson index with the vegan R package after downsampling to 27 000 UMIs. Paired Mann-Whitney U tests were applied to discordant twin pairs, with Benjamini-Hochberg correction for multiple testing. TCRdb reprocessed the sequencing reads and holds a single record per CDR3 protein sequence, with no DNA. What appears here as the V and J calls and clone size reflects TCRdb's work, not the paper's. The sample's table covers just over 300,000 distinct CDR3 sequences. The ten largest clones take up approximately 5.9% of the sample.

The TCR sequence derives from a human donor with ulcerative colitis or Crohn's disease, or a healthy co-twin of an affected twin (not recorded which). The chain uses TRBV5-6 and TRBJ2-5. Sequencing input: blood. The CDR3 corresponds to CASSPSRETQYF.